This TCR beta chain stems from a study of OX40 agonist ivuxolimab in advanced cancers. Assay: immunoSEQ multiplex PCR; the TCRdb copy retains only in-frame clones and omits some. The data hold around 86,000 clones, with 85% to 95% observed a single time. Deletions cut 6 bases from V and 3 bases from J, with 13 bases between. CDR3 length equals 14 residues. Per the germline V gene, CDR1 is WSHSY and CDR2 is SAAADI. The sequences come from CD4+ or CD8+ T cells sorted from blood, collected in a trial of the OX40 agonist ivuxolimab. The sequence came from an adult with an advanced solid tumor such as melanoma, head and neck, liver or kidney cancer. The rearrangement uses TRBV10-2 and TRBJ2-3, with a weak D call TRBD1 (5 bases). As DNA, the CDR3 is TGCGCCAGCAGGAATGGGCAGGGAACAGATACGCAGTATTTT. This encodes CASRNGQGTDTQYF.